This is a list of T cell receptor beta chains from one sample in a study of blood T cell repertoires in COVID-19. Profiled with immunoSEQ multiplex PCR; TCRdb holds only in-frame clones, not every one. Among 120,000 or so clones listed, around 87% were seen once. The sequenced material came from peripheral blood. These receptors were collected from a human donor in a cohort sampled during active COVID-19. CDR3s include the opening cysteine and the closing phenylalanine or tryptophan. D genes are given only for firm matches. The size field is filled for only some rows; it gives once, few, many or a size class.

CDR3 protein: CASSPQGNYEQYF
CDR3 DNA: TGTGCCAGCTCACCCCAGGGAAACTACGAGCAGTACTTC
V gene: TRBV18
J gene: TRBJ2-7
clone size: NA
D gene: NA

CDR3 protein: CTSSQVGTSGSHEQYF
CDR3 DNA: TGCACCAGCAGCCAAGTGGGGACTAGCGGGAGCCACGAGCAGTACTTC
V gene: TRBV1
J gene: TRBJ2-7
clone size: NA
D gene: NA

CDR3 protein: CASSQDGDREAFF
CDR3 DNA: TGCGCCAGCAGCCAAGATGGAGACAGGGAAGCTTTCTTT
V gene: TRBV4-1
J gene: TRBJ1-1
clone size: NA
D gene: NA

CDR3 protein: CASSRPGQGIWTEAFF
CDR3 DNA: TGTGCCAGTAGTAGGCCGGGACAGGGTATATGGACTGAAGCTTTCTTT
V gene: TRBV19
J gene: TRBJ1-1
clone size: NA
D gene: TRBD1

CDR3 protein: CASSQVRNTGELFF
CDR3 DNA: TGTGCCAGCAGCCAAGTGCGGAACACCGGGGAGCTGTTTTTT
V gene: TRBV14
J gene: TRBJ2-2
clone size: NA
D gene: NA

CDR3 protein: CASSIEGLSSGSYEQYF
CDR3 DNA: TGTGCCAGTAGTATAGAGGGGCTGTCTAGCGGGAGCTACGAGCAGTACTTC
V gene: TRBV19
J gene: TRBJ2-7
clone size: once
D gene: TRBD2

CDR3 protein: CASTPIRQGGYTF
CDR3 DNA: TGTGCCAGCACCCCGATTCGGCAGGGAGGCTACACCTTC
V gene: TRBV28
J gene: TRBJ1-2
clone size: NA
D gene: NA

CDR3 protein: CASSLDDSNYGYTF
CDR3 DNA: TGTGCCAGCAGCTTAGACGACAGTAACTATGGCTACACCTTC
V gene: TRBV7-8
J gene: TRBJ1-2
clone size: NA
D gene: NA

CDR3 protein: CASGHEVDEKLFF
CDR3 DNA: TGCGCCAGCGGCCACGAGGTCGATGAAAAACTGTTTTTT
V gene: TRBV10-1
J gene: TRBJ1-4
clone size: NA
D gene: NA

CDR3 protein: CASSLDTGGRYNEQFF
CDR3 DNA: TGTGCCAGCAGCTTAGATACGGGAGGGAGGTACAATGAGCAGTTCTTC
V gene: TRBV11-2
J gene: TRBJ2-1
clone size: NA
D gene: TRBD2

CDR3 protein: CASSLALAGGATDTQYF
CDR3 DNA: TGCGCCAGCAGCTTGGCGTTAGCGGGAGGTGCTACAGATACGCAGTATTTT
V gene: TRBV5-1
J gene: TRBJ2-3
clone size: NA
D gene: TRBD2

CDR3 protein: CASSQGPYEQYF
CDR3 DNA: TGTGCCAGCAGCCAAGGGCCCTACGAGCAGTACTTC
V gene: TRBV3-1/TRBV3-2
J gene: TRBJ2-7
clone size: NA
D gene: NA

CDR3 protein: CASSLQNYGYTF
CDR3 DNA: TGTGCCAGCAGTTTACAGAACTATGGCTACACCTTC
V gene: TRBV28
J gene: TRBJ1-2
clone size: NA
D gene: NA

CDR3 protein: CASSLQQRTDPNYGYTF
CDR3 DNA: TGTGCCAGCAGTCTACAACAAAGGACAGACCCTAACTATGGCTACACCTTC
V gene: TRBV6-6
J gene: TRBJ1-2
clone size: NA
D gene: NA

CDR3 protein: CASSIRGGVTQYF
CDR3 DNA: TGTGCCAGCAGCATCAGGGGTGGGGTGACCCAGTACTTC
V gene: TRBV7-2
J gene: TRBJ2-5
clone size: NA
D gene: NA

CDR3 protein: CASSYESTYEQYF
CDR3 DNA: TGTGCCAGCAGTTACGAATCTACCTACGAGCAGTACTTC
V gene: TRBV6-6
J gene: TRBJ2-7
clone size: NA
D gene: NA

CDR3 protein: CASSVAPAGGDYNEQFF
CDR3 DNA: TGTGCCAGCAGCGTAGCTCCAGCGGGGGGAGACTACAATGAGCAGTTCTTC
V gene: TRBV9
J gene: TRBJ2-1
clone size: NA
D gene: TRBD2

CDR3 protein: CASSLAYASQETQYF
CDR3 DNA: TGTGCCAGCAGCTTGGCCTACGCTAGCCAAGAGACCCAGTACTTC
V gene: TRBV5-8
J gene: TRBJ2-5
clone size: NA
D gene: NA

CDR3 protein: CASSGTGSSYNEQFF
CDR3 DNA: TGTGCCAGCAGCGGGACAGGGAGCTCCTACAATGAGCAGTTCTTC
V gene: TRBV7-9
J gene: TRBJ2-1
clone size: NA
D gene: TRBD1

CDR3 protein: CASSRGQGGETQYF
CDR3 DNA: TGTGCCAGCAGCCGGGGACAGGGAGGAGAGACCCAGTACTTC
V gene: TRBV7-9
J gene: TRBJ2-5
clone size: NA
D gene: TRBD1

CDR3 protein: CATMGRGKNIQYF
CDR3 DNA: TGTGCCACCATGGGTAGGGGCAAAAACATTCAGTACTTC
V gene: TRBV19
J gene: TRBJ2-4
clone size: NA
D gene: NA

CDR3 protein: CASSRLAGGAGELFF
CDR3 DNA: TGTGCCAGCAGCCGATTAGCGGGGGGAGCCGGGGAGCTGTTTTTT
V gene: TRBV6-2/TRBV6-3
J gene: TRBJ2-2
clone size: NA
D gene: TRBD2

CDR3 protein: CASSQTGTSLREQYF
CDR3 DNA: TGTGCCAGCAGCCAAACCGGGACTAGCTTAAGAGAGCAGTACTTC
V gene: TRBV27
J gene: TRBJ2-7
clone size: NA
D gene: TRBD2

CDR3 protein: CASSLGQYNSPLHF
CDR3 DNA: TGTGCCAGCAGCCTGGGACAATATAATTCACCCCTCCACTTT
V gene: TRBV4-2
J gene: TRBJ1-6
clone size: many
D gene: NA

CDR3 protein: CASSPRDRANYGYTF
CDR3 DNA: TGTGCCAGCAGCCCCCGGGACAGGGCCAACTATGGCTACACCTTC
V gene: TRBV3-1/TRBV3-2
J gene: TRBJ1-2
clone size: NA
D gene: TRBD1

CDR3 protein: CASSELGGRSRRGYTF
CDR3 DNA: TGTGCCAGCAGTGAATTGGGTGGACGCAGCAGGAGGGGCTACACCTTC
V gene: TRBV25-1
J gene: TRBJ1-2
clone size: once
D gene: NA

CDR3 protein: CASSLLAGGPGAKNIQYF
CDR3 DNA: TGTGCCAGCTCATTACTAGCGGGAGGGCCGGGGGCCAAAAACATTCAGTACTTC
V gene: TRBV18
J gene: TRBJ2-4
clone size: NA
D gene: TRBD2

CDR3 protein: CASSLKGAAGELFF
CDR3 DNA: TGTGCCAGCAGCCTGAAGGGGGCGGCCGGGGAGCTGTTTTTT
V gene: TRBV7-9
J gene: TRBJ2-2
clone size: NA
D gene: TRBD1

CDR3 protein: CASSDPSGGTEAFF
CDR3 DNA: TGTGCCAGCAGCGACCCTTCAGGGGGCACTGAAGCTTTCTTT
V gene: TRBV7-2
J gene: TRBJ1-1
clone size: few
D gene: TRBD1

CDR3 protein: CASRATGKTEAFF
CDR3 DNA: TGTGCCAGCAGAGCAACAGGGAAGACTGAAGCTTTCTTT
V gene: TRBV6-5
J gene: TRBJ1-1
clone size: NA
D gene: NA

CDR3 protein: CASSLLGTGGGDGYTF
CDR3 DNA: TGTGCCAGCAGTTTACTTGGGACAGGGGGCGGAGATGGCTACACCTTC
V gene: TRBV28
J gene: TRBJ1-2
clone size: NA
D gene: TRBD1

CDR3 protein: CASSRLGQGQGQPQHF
CDR3 DNA: TGTGCCAGCAGTCGATTGGGACAGGGGCAAGGGCAGCCCCAGCATTTT
V gene: TRBV6-6
J gene: TRBJ1-5
clone size: NA
D gene: TRBD1

CDR3 protein: CASSLKTAAQPQHF
CDR3 DNA: TGTGCCAGCAGCTTGAAAACGGCGGCTCAGCCCCAGCATTTT
V gene: TRBV7-8
J gene: TRBJ1-5
clone size: NA
D gene: NA

CDR3 protein: CASISTGDQETQYF
CDR3 DNA: TGCGCCAGCATAAGTACGGGGGACCAAGAGACCCAGTACTTC
V gene: TRBV5-1
J gene: TRBJ2-5
clone size: NA
D gene: NA

CDR3 protein: CASSPSTGEGGYTF
CDR3 DNA: TGTGCCAGCTCACCTTCCACAGGGGAAGGAGGCTACACCTTC
V gene: TRBV18
J gene: TRBJ1-2
clone size: NA
D gene: TRBD1

CDR3 protein: CASSPRGGALGETQYF
CDR3 DNA: TGTGCCAGCTCACCCCGGGGTGGCGCGTTGGGAGAGACCCAGTACTTC
V gene: TRBV18
J gene: TRBJ2-5
clone size: NA
D gene: NA

CDR3 protein: CATHHGGDFPADTQYF
CDR3 DNA: TGTGCCACCCATCACGGGGGGGACTTCCCGGCAGATACGCAGTATTTT
V gene: TRBV6-8
J gene: TRBJ2-3
clone size: few
D gene: TRBD2

CDR3 protein: CAWRSRPQGNNEQFF
CDR3 DNA: TGTGCCTGGAGATCACGACCTCAGGGAAACAATGAGCAGTTCTTC
V gene: TRBV30
J gene: TRBJ2-1
clone size: NA
D gene: NA

CDR3 protein: CASSLGQGDEQFF
CDR3 DNA: TGCGCCAGCAGCCTTGGACAGGGGGATGAGCAGTTCTTC
V gene: TRBV5-1
J gene: TRBJ2-1
clone size: NA
D gene: TRBD1

CDR3 protein: CASNRRLAGGNEQFF
CDR3 DNA: TGTGCCAGCAATCGACGACTAGCGGGAGGGAATGAGCAGTTCTTC
V gene: TRBV6-5
J gene: TRBJ2-1
clone size: NA
D gene: TRBD2